A selection of T cell receptor beta chains follows, all from one sample in a study of human T cells and chemical hapten exposure. A single record per CDR3 protein comes from TCRdb applying MiXCR to the RACE reads. The repertoire holds some 150,000 distinct CDR3 sequences, with 12% as singletons. Sequenced here: whole blood, sampled in connection with sensitization to the hapten diphenylcyclopropenone (DPC). The source is a woman in her forties or fifties with alopecia areata. Some clones in this sample may be carry-over from other donors' samples. The CDR3 runs from the conserved cysteine through the conserved F or W. The order of the fields is CDR3 protein, CDR3 DNA, J gene, D gene, clone size, V gene, CDR3 length. D genes are given only for firm matches. Some rows have no size entry. The others give once, few or many, or a class for an expanded clone.

CASSLEQGNEQYF TGCGCCAGCAGCTTGGAACAGGGGAACGAGCAGTACTTC TRBJ2-7 TRBD1 NA TRBV5-1 13
CSAISDRGGYTF TGCAGTGCTATTTCCGACCGGGGGGGCTACACCTTC TRBJ1-2 NA few TRBV20-1 12
CASTPRAGGPHEQFF TGTGCCAGCACCCCTCGGGCGGGAGGGCCGCATGAGCAGTTCTTC TRBJ2-1 TRBD2 few TRBV7-9 15
CASSSGTSGRRETQYF TGTGCCAGCAGCTCCGGGACTAGCGGGAGGCGAGAGACCCAGTACTTC TRBJ2-5 TRBD2 few TRBV5-4 16
CASSVEPAISTDTQYF TGTGCCAGCAGCGTAGAGCCAGCCATAAGCACAGATACGCAGTATTTT TRBJ2-3 NA NA TRBV9 16
CSARVPSGSGREQYF TGCAGTGCTAGAGTTCCGAGCGGGAGCGGACGCGAGCAGTACTTC TRBJ2-7 TRBD2 many TRBV20-1 15
CASSSLGGGYNEQFF TGTGCCAGCAGTTCCCTGGGCGGGGGATACAATGAGCAGTTCTTC TRBJ2-1 TRBD2 many TRBV27 15
CSVPSWMNTEAFF TGCAGCGTTCCCAGTTGGATGAACACTGAAGCTTTCTTT TRBJ1-1 NA NA TRBV29-1 13
CASGLDTYEQYF TGTGCTAGTGGTTTGGATACCTACGAGCAGTACTTC TRBJ2-7 NA few TRBV12-5 12
CASSQTSGLGGETQYF TGCGCCAGCAGCCAGACTAGCGGTCTTGGCGGGGAGACCCAGTACTTC TRBJ2-5 TRBD2 few TRBV4-1 16
CSARDLSSGNTIYF TGCAGTGCGCGTGACTTGTCCTCTGGAAACACCATATATTTT TRBJ1-3 NA few TRBV20-1 14
CASSYLAGGPNTGELFF TGTGCCAGCAGTTACTTGGCGGGAGGTCCGAACACCGGGGAGCTGTTTTTT TRBJ2-2 TRBD2 few TRBV6-2/TRBV6-3 17
CASSFRGLAKNIQYF TGTGCCAGCAGTTTCAGGGGCCTAGCCAAAAACATTCAGTACTTC TRBJ2-4 NA few TRBV28 15
CATSVASGSINEQFF TGTGCCACCAGTGTTGCCAGCGGGAGTATCAATGAGCAGTTCTTC TRBJ2-1 TRBD2 many TRBV24-1 15
CASSSRDSLPPGTQYF TGTGCCAGCAGCTCCCGGGACAGCTTGCCGCCAGGGACCCAGTACTTC TRBJ2-5 TRBD1 few TRBV7-2 16
CASSYRGGDQFF TGTGCCAGCAGTTACAGAGGCGGGGATCAGTTCTTC TRBJ2-1 NA many TRBV6-5 12
CASRRQGPEQYF TGCGCCAGCAGAAGACAGGGGCCCGAGCAGTACTTC TRBJ2-7 TRBD1 few TRBV5-1 12
CASRIGPTSNSPLHF TGCGCCAGCAGAATTGGACCAACGAGTAATTCACCCCTCCACTTT TRBJ1-6 NA many TRBV5-1 15
CASSYQGRNEQYF TGTGCCAGCAGTTACCAAGGCAGGAACGAGCAGTACTTC TRBJ2-7 NA NA TRBV6-6 13
CASSPDSSSTDTQYF TGTGCCAGCAGTCCCGACAGTTCTAGCACAGATACGCAGTATTTT TRBJ2-3 NA NA TRBV28 15
CSALQGVGTYSNQPQHF TGCAGTGCTCTTCAGGGAGTCGGAACCTATAGCAATCAGCCCCAGCATTTT TRBJ1-5 NA few TRBV20-1 17
CASSFQLAGGPDEQFF TGTGCCAGCAGTTTCCAACTAGCGGGAGGGCCCGATGAGCAGTTCTTC TRBJ2-1 TRBD2 NA TRBV27 16
CATSSRGTPGTEAFF TGTGCCACCAGCAGTCGAGGGACACCCGGGACTGAAGCTTTCTTT TRBJ1-1 NA NA TRBV15 15
CASSSNAGETQYF TGTGCTAGCAGCTCTAACGCGGGAGAGACCCAGTACTTC TRBJ2-5 NA NA TRBV7-7 13
CASTLVGQRSQETQYF TGTGCCAGCACGCTCGTCGGACAACGATCCCAAGAGACCCAGTACTTC TRBJ2-5 NA many TRBV3-1 16
CASSRQAGSYNEQFF TGTGCCAGCAGCAGACAGGCGGGGTCCTACAATGAGCAGTTCTTC TRBJ2-1 NA NA TRBV11-2 15
CASSDRLEQYF TGTGCCAGCAGTGACAGGTTAGAGCAGTACTTC TRBJ2-7 NA few TRBV6-1 11
CASSQETGIGNEQFF TGTGCCAGCAGCCAAGAAACGGGGATAGGCAATGAGCAGTTCTTC TRBJ2-1 NA NA TRBV4-2 15
CASSVGGSTYNEQFF TGTGCCAGCAGCGTAGGGGGTAGCACTTACAATGAGCAGTTCTTC TRBJ2-1 NA many TRBV9 15
CASSPICVHQETQYF TGTGCCAGCAGCCCAATATGTGTTCACCAAGAGACCCAGTACTTC TRBJ2-5 NA few TRBV21-1 15
CASSLDTPNYGYTF TGTGCCAGCAGCTTAGACACCCCTAACTATGGCTACACCTTC TRBJ1-2 NA many TRBV13 14
CASALSGGNTGELFF TGTGCTAGTGCTCTTAGCGGGGGGAACACCGGGGAGCTGTTTTTT TRBJ2-2 TRBD2 NA TRBV12-5 15
CASSSQDRAVSSYNEQFF TGTGCCAGCAGTTCCCAGGACAGGGCCGTTTCCTCCTACAATGAGCAGTTCTTC TRBJ2-1 TRBD1 NA TRBV25-1 18
CASSLDDRGTAKNIQYF TGTGCCAGCAGCTTAGATGACCGAGGAACAGCCAAAAACATTCAGTACTTC TRBJ2-4 NA NA TRBV7-9 17
CASSLRAGSYEQYF TGTGCCAGCAGTTTGAGAGCGGGGTCCTACGAGCAGTACTTC TRBJ2-7 TRBD2 many TRBV28 14
CASTPSGVSYEQYF TGTGCCAGCACCCCCTCCGGGGTCTCCTACGAGCAGTACTTC TRBJ2-7 NA NA TRBV12-3/TRBV12-4 14
CSASQGNYPGANVLTF TGCAGTGCTAGCCAGGGGAACTACCCTGGGGCCAACGTCCTGACTTTC TRBJ2-6 NA many TRBV20-1 16
CASSEFWDTQYF TGTGCCAGCAGTGAATTTTGGGATACGCAGTATTTT TRBJ2-3 NA few TRBV2 12
CASSIRQGRSGGAYEQYF TGTGCCAGTAGTATTCGGCAGGGGAGGAGCGGGGGAGCCTACGAGCAGTACTTC TRBJ2-7 TRBD2 many TRBV19 18
CASSLHQGTEQFF TGTGCCAGCAGCCTGCACCAGGGGACCGAGCAGTTCTTC TRBJ2-1 NA few TRBV7-2 13
CASSPSGVGAKNIQYF TGTGCCAGCAGCCCCTCAGGAGTAGGGGCCAAAAACATTCAGTACTTC TRBJ2-4 NA few TRBV5-8 16
CASSHFNPVGKIDTDTQYF TGCGCCAGCAGTCATTTCAATCCCGTTGGGAAGATAGACACAGATACGCAGTATTTT TRBJ2-3 NA NA TRBV23-1 19
CSARAPADTQYF TGCAGTGCTAGAGCGCCGGCAGATACGCAGTATTTT TRBJ2-3 NA NA TRBV20-1 12
CASGEGHEAFF TGCGCCAGCGGTGAGGGTCATGAAGCTTTCTTT TRBJ1-1 NA NA TRBV10-2 11
CASHSPGTGGVYTEAFF TGTGCCAGTCACTCCCCGGGGACAGGGGGCGTCTACACTGAAGCTTTCTTT TRBJ1-1 TRBD1 few TRBV27 17
CASRALAGLTDTQYF TGTGCCAGCAGGGCACTAGCGGGACTCACAGATACGCAGTATTTT TRBJ2-3 TRBD2 few TRBV19 15
CSAKVAGANNEQFF TGCAGTGCCAAGGTAGCGGGAGCCAACAATGAGCAGTTCTTC TRBJ2-1 TRBD2 NA TRBV20-1 14
CASSLQTGGTGTEAFF TGTGCCAGCAGTTTACAAACAGGGGGCACGGGCACTGAAGCTTTCTTT TRBJ1-1 TRBD1 NA TRBV27 16
CSLSQDTQETQYF TGCAGCCTGTCTCAGGACACGCAAGAGACCCAGTACTTC TRBJ2-5 NA NA TRBV29-1 13
CASSEGPPGKLFF TGCGCCAGCAGTGAGGGCCCCCCGGGAAAACTGTTTTTT TRBJ1-4 NA many TRBV10-1 13
CASSPGPTSTDTQYF TGTGCCAGCTCTCCCGGGCCAACTAGCACAGATACGCAGTATTTT TRBJ2-3 NA NA TRBV18 15
CASSFWNQPQHF TGTGCCAGCAGCTTTTGGAATCAGCCCCAGCATTTT TRBJ1-5 NA few TRBV7-3 12
CASFRRRAGELFF TGTGCCAGCTTCCGGCGACGGGCCGGGGAGCTGTTTTTT TRBJ2-2 NA many TRBV12-3/TRBV12-4 13
CSGVDRNGDTQYF TGCAGCGGGGTAGACAGGAATGGGGATACGCAGTATTTT TRBJ2-3 NA NA TRBV29-1 13
CASSLRRSLYNSPLHF TGTGCCAGCAGCTTACGACGCAGCCTTTATAATTCACCCCTCCACTTT TRBJ1-6 NA NA TRBV7-6 16
CASIQGGAAGNTIYF TGTGCCAGCATCCAAGGGGGGGCAGCTGGAAACACCATATATTTT TRBJ1-3 NA NA TRBV6-6 15
CASSYSRSVRQNTEAFF TGTGCCAGCAGTTACTCGAGAAGTGTCAGGCAAAACACTGAAGCTTTCTTT TRBJ1-1 NA NA TRBV6-6 17